These T cell receptor beta chains were read from a single sample in a study of beta chain features in type 1 diabetes. The table came from immunoSEQ multiplex PCR; TCRdb's copy has only in-frame clones and leaves some out. Of 500,000 to 850,000 clones in the sample, about an eighth were seen once. Source material: naive CD4+ T cells from blood. These receptor sequences come from a man aged 18 to 30 with type 1 diabetes. CDR3s include the opening cysteine and the closing phenylalanine or tryptophan.

J gene	V gene	CDR3 protein
TRBJ1-5	TRBV7-6	CASSLSAGQYNQPQHF
TRBJ2-1	TRBV19	CASSRATSGRRGSYNEQFF
TRBJ2-3	TRBV28	CASSFAGTGTDTQYF
TRBJ1-6	TRBV7-6	CASSFGVGYNSPLHF
TRBJ2-5	TRBV5-4	CASSSGGFTPGETQYF
TRBJ1-6	TRBV11-1	CASSRPSGEANSPLHF
TRBJ1-2	TRBV29-1	CSTTGARMGGYTF
TRBJ1-2	TRBV20-1	CSATAGTGYTF
TRBJ2-3	TRBV9	CASSAFDGSGWRDTQYF
TRBJ1-1	TRBV29-1	CSVVWTGGADTEAFF
TRBJ2-3	TRBV5-1	CASSRTDTQYF